This T cell receptor (beta chain) was identified during a study of early T cells in non-severe SARS-CoV-2 infection. Broader study findings: The study's VDJdb matching favored anti-spike CD8 responses and missed private and CD4 specificities.

Germline CDR1 and CDR2: ENHRY and SYGVKD. CDR3 length equals 12 residues. V was pared by 10 bases and J by 1 base, with 8 bases between. TCRdb passed the 5' RACE reads through MiXCR, listing each CDR3 protein once. The data hold about 64,000 distinct CDR3 sequences, with 10% to 15% observed a single time. Remarks on this clonotype: As yet, its antigen is unknown.

The chain carries TRBV10-3 and TRBJ1-5; D uncertain. The receptor's source is an adult who was a healthcare worker with PCR-confirmed SARS-CoV-2 infection or an uninfected control (not recorded which). This material consisted of whole blood, taken at baseline. The CDR3 DNA follows: TGTGCCACCACGGACAGCAATCAGCCCCAGCATTTT. Protein: CATTDSNQPQHF.